This entry lists 29 T cell receptor beta chains sequenced from one sample in a study of response to subunit inactivated influenza vaccine. One entry per CDR3 protein, called by TCRdb with MiXCR from the RT-PCR reads. The profile shows roughly 760,000 distinct CDR3 sequences, around 20% of them singletons. The specimen was PBMCs from blood, collected less than 6 days after vaccination. These receptors originate from a man in his fifties or sixties who received an inactivated influenza vaccine.

This clonotype was counted between two and nine times. The V and J genes are TRBV20-1 and TRBJ2-2; 9 bases are a match to TRBD1. The CDR3 spans 17 residues. The germline CDR1 and CDR2 sequences are DFQATT and SNEGSKA (reference sequence). V dropped 3 bases and J dropped 6; count of bases not matched to a gene: 14. The CDR3: CSARRHRGQGQAGELFF. The CDR3 region has the DNA TGCAGTGCTAGGCGTCACCGGGGACAGGGTCAGGCCGGGGAGCTGTTTTTT.

This clonotype occurred a few times. The V call is TRBV2, the J call TRBJ1-2, with D possibly being TRBD1 (5 bases). The ends were cut back, 7 bases at V and 11 bases at J, with 17 bases in the middle. The germline CDR1 and CDR2 sequences are SNHLY and FYNNEI. This CDR3 contains 12 residues. CDR3 protein: CASTPDSSGYTF. The CDR3 DNA sequence: TGTGCCAGCACCCCAGACAGTAGCGGTTACACCTTC.

The V and J genes are TRBV5-1 and TRBJ1-2; 8 bases are a match to TRBD1. The CDR3 totals 15 residues. Germline V gene lookup returns CDR1 SGHRS and CDR2 YFSETQ. Trimming cost V 4 bases and J 6 bases; bases outside gene matches: 11. CDR3: CASSPSAGGGNGYTF. CDR3 sequence (DNA): TGCGCCAGCAGCCCCTCCGCAGGGGGCGGGAATGGCTACACCTTC.

Ten or more counts support this clonotype. This sequence joins TRBV20-1 and TRBJ2-3, with D possibly being TRBD2 (5 bases). With 0 bases removed from V and 0 bases from J, the gap between germline ends came to 13 bases. Germline V gene sequence: CDR1 DFQATT, CDR2 SNEGSKA (reference sequence). CDR3 size: 16 residues. The chain's CDR3 is CSARDVLGISTDTQYF. The CDR3 region has the DNA TGCAGTGCTAGAGATGTACTCGGGATTAGCACAGATACGCAGTATTTT.

The gene calls are TRBV2 and TRBJ2-7; D is possibly TRBD1 (5 bases). CDR3 length equals 13 residues. CDR1 is SNHLY and CDR2 is FYNNEI in the germline V gene. Trimming pared 9 bases from V and 0 bases from J, leaving 12 bases between. The CDR3: CASTGDLSYEQYF. CDR3 bases: TGTGCCAGTACAGGAGATCTCTCCTACGAGCAGTACTTC.

The chain joins TRBV9 to TRBJ2-1, with D hard to call. Germline CDR1 and CDR2: SGDLS and YYNGEE. Trimming pared 1 base from V and 3 bases from J, leaving 11 bases between. This CDR3 has 15 amino acids. The DNA of the CDR3 is TGTGCCAGCAGCGTATCCGGGTTTGACTACAATGAGCAGTTCTTC. Translated: CASSVSGFDYNEQFF. The whole variable domain, filled in from reference TRBV9 and TRBJ2-1, reads DSGVTQTPKHLITATGQRVTLRCSPRSGDLSVYWYQQSLDQGLQFLIQYYNGEERAKGNILERFSAQQFPDLHSELNLSSLELGDSALYFCASSVSGFDYNEQFFGPGTRLTVL.

This clonotype came up a few times. The chain joins TRBV6-5 to TRBJ1-1; tentative D call: TRBD1 (5 bases). Germline loops: CDR1 MNHEY, CDR2 SVGAGI. This CDR3 is built from 15 residues. Between the trimmed V and J ends, which lost 0 bases and 4 bases, there was a span of 12 bases. The CDR3 loop is CASSYSRQWPTEAFF. The CDR3 nucleotides read TGTGCCAGCAGTTACTCTCGACAGTGGCCCACTGAAGCTTTCTTT.

J is TRBJ2-1 and V is TRBV6-2 or TRBV6-3, with 12 bases lining up with TRBD2. CDR3 length: 19 residues. The V and J ends lost 4 bases and 9 bases, in that order; junction bases with no gene match: 19. Germline values: CDR1 MNHEY, CDR2 SVGEGT. The CDR3 DNA follows: TGTGCCAGCAGTTTCCGCCTAGCGGGAGGGCCTGACGGTGGGACTGAGCAGTTCTTC. It yields the protein CASSFRLAGGPDGGTEQFF.

The chain uses TRBV10-3 and TRBJ2-1; D tentatively reads TRBD1 or TRBD2 (6 bases each). CDR1 is ENHRY and CDR2 is SYGVKD in the germline V gene. CDR3 size: 17 residues. The ends were cut back, 0 bases at V and 7 bases at J, with 19 bases in the middle. The CDR3 loop is CAISESAGRRGQNEQFF. Written as DNA, the CDR3 is TGTGCCATCAGTGAGTCGGCAGGGAGGAGGGGACAAAATGAGCAGTTCTTC.

V usage is TRBV2 and J usage is TRBJ2-3; D uncertain. Trimming left V 2 bases short and J 4 bases short, with 4 bases between. The CDR3 loop spans 12 amino acids. The germline V gene has CDR1 SNHLY and CDR2 FYNNEI. The CDR3 DNA sequence: TGTGCCAGCAGTGAATCCCCAGATACGCAGTATTTT. As protein: CASSESPDTQYF.

This chain uses TRBV4-2 with TRBJ2-1; 7 positions match TRBD1. Per the germline V gene, CDR1 is LGHNA and CDR2 is YNFKEQ. CDR3 length equals 17 residues. With V trimmed by 0 bases and J by 8 bases, 13 bases remained unmatched. The CDR3 is CASSQDEAGGFLDEQFF. Written as DNA, the CDR3 is TGTGCCAGCAGCCAAGATGAGGCAGGGGGATTCTTGGATGAGCAGTTCTTC.

The V call is TRBV19, the J call TRBJ2-2; the match to TRBD2 covers 11 bases. This CDR3 has 15 amino acids. From germline, CDR1 is LNHDA and CDR2 SQIVND (reference sequence). J gave up 0 bases and V 8 bases, and 2 bases lay outside the gene matches. For the CDR3, the DNA is TGTGCCAGTGGTAGCGGGAGGGCGAACACCGGGGAGCTGTTTTTT. It codes for CASGSGRANTGELFF.

This clonotype was counted a few times. The rearrangement uses TRBV9 and TRBJ1-1, with TRBD1 matching over 8 bases. CDR1 SGDLS and CDR2 YYNGEE come from the germline V gene. The CDR3 is 14 residues long. Trimming removed 4 bases from V and 4 bases from J; junction bases left unmatched: 6. CDR3 region: CASSPQGASTEAFF. CDR3 in DNA: TGTGCCAGCAGCCCGCAGGGGGCGAGCACTGAAGCTTTCTTT. The full variable domain, rest sourced from reference TRBV9 and TRBJ1-1, is DSGVTQTPKHLITATGQRVTLRCSPRSGDLSVYWYQQSLDQGLQFLIQYYNGEERAKGNILERFSAQQFPDLHSELNLSSLELGDSALYFCASSPQGASTEAFFGQGTRLTVV.

This clonotype has more than one count but fewer than ten. The chain combines TRBV12-3 or TRBV12-4 with TRBJ1-1; no clear D. V was clipped by 6 bases and J by 1 base, with 6 bases between them. This CDR3 has 12 amino acids. The CDR3 DNA follows: TGTGCCAGCAGCCACAAGAACACTGAAGCTTTCTTT. This sequence encodes CASSHKNTEAFF.

This clonotype was counted a few times. The chain has TRBV9 and TRBJ2-2, with D hard to call. The CDR3 is made up of 15 amino acids. Germline lookup yields CDR1 SGDLS and CDR2 YYNGEE. V was clipped by 5 bases and J by 3 bases, with 14 bases between them. Written as DNA, the CDR3 is TGTGCCAGCAGAAGGTCCCCGCAGGACACCGGGGAGCTGTTTTTT. As protein: CASRRSPQDTGELFF. The full variable domain, completed using reference TRBV9 and TRBJ2-2, is DSGVTQTPKHLITATGQRVTLRCSPRSGDLSVYWYQQSLDQGLQFLIQYYNGEERAKGNILERFSAQQFPDLHSELNLSSLELGDSALYFCASRRSPQDTGELFFGEGSRLTVL.

This clonotype was detected ten times or more. This sequence joins TRBV12-3 or TRBV12-4 and TRBJ2-7, with 7 bases lining up with TRBD1. Trimming removed 7 bases from V and 4 bases from J; junction bases left unmatched: 7. This CDR3 has 13 amino acids. This CDR3 reads CASTQGQKYEQYF. The CDR3 nucleotides read TGTGCCAGCACGCAGGGACAGAAATACGAGCAGTACTTC.

The rearrangement uses TRBV14 and TRBJ2-7; 10 bases match TRBD1. Trimming at V came to 5 bases and at J to 3 bases, leaving 7 bases not matched to a gene. Germline assignment: CDR1 SGHDN and CDR2 FVKESK. The length of the CDR3 is 15 residues. In DNA, the CDR3 is TGTGCCAGCAGCGGGACAGGGGCTGTCGACTACGAGCAGTACTTC. This codes for CASSGTGAVDYEQYF.

The rearrangement uses TRBV7-3 and TRBJ2-3; maybe TRBD2 (6 bases). This CDR3 spans 16 amino acids. V shed 6 bases and J shed 2 bases, with 18 bases lying between them. The V gene's germline CDR1 is SGHTA and CDR2 FQGTGA. The CDR3 is CASSQGAGRTTDTQYF. DNA for the CDR3: TGTGCCAGCAGTCAGGGAGCCGGGAGAACCACAGATACGCAGTATTTT. The full variable domain, rest sourced from reference TRBV7-3 and TRBJ2-3, is GAGVSQTPSNKVTEKGKYVELRCDPISGHTALYWYRQSLGQGPEFLIYFQGTGAADDSGLPNDRFFAVRPEGSVSTLKIQRTERGDSAVYLCASSQGAGRTTDTQYFGPGTRLTVL.

The gene calls are TRBV11-3 and TRBJ1-3; D unresolved. The CDR3 spans 14 residues. Germline V gives CDR1 SGHNT, CDR2 YENEEA. Deletions cut 5 bases from V and 0 bases from J, with 8 bases between. CDR3 DNA: TGTGCCAGCAGCCGGGGATTCTCTGGAAACACCATATATTTT. Translated, it gives CASSRGFSGNTIYF.

The chain is built from TRBV20-1 and TRBJ1-1, with D possibly TRBD1 on 6 matching bases. The CDR3 is 16 residues long. Between the trimmed V and J ends, which lost 1 base and 4 bases, there was a span of 19 bases. Germline-derived CDR1 and CDR2 are DFQATT and SNEGSKA (reference sequence). The CDR3 sequence: CSARVGGRTALTEAFF. The CDR3 nucleotides read TGCAGTGCTAGAGTTGGTGGAAGGACAGCCCTCACTGAAGCTTTCTTT.

This clonotype has ten or more counts. The rearrangement links TRBV12-3 or TRBV12-4 to TRBJ2-7; weak D call: TRBD1 (5 bases). The CDR3 extends over 14 amino acids. The germline V and J ends were trimmed by 3 bases and 0 bases, with 9 bases remaining between them. The CDR3 region is CASSFGRASYEQYF. CDR3 sequence (DNA): TGTGCCAGCAGTTTCGGCAGGGCCTCCTACGAGCAGTACTTC.

This clonotype was recorded a few times. The V and J genes are TRBV4-2 and TRBJ1-1; 7 nucleotides match TRBD1. V was pared by 2 bases and J by 1 base, with 4 bases of the junction left unmatched. CDR3 length equals 15 residues. CDR1 is LGHNA, CDR2 YNFKEQ, per germline. CDR3 sequence: CASSQTDRENTEAFF. The DNA for the CDR3 is TGTGCCAGCAGCCAAACTGACAGGGAGAACACTGAAGCTTTCTTT.

This chain joins TRBV6-4 and TRBJ2-1; TRBD1 agrees at 7 bases. The CDR3 consists of 13 residues. V was clipped by 6 bases and J by 7 bases; unmatched bases: 6. Germline V lookup: CDR1 MRHNA, CDR2 SNTAGT. The CDR3 loop is CASSTHRGNEQFF. The CDR3 nucleotides read TGTGCCAGCAGCACTCACAGGGGTAATGAGCAGTTCTTC.

The chain links TRBV20-1 to TRBJ1-5; D possibly corresponds to TRBD1 (5 bases). This CDR3 has 14 amino acids. The V gene lost 3 bases and the J gene lost 7 bases, with 16 bases spanning the gap. Germline V gene lookup returns CDR1 DFQATT and CDR2 SNEGSKA (reference sequence). The CDR3 DNA follows: TGCAGTGCTAGGGTTGGGCAGGGCGGGCAGCCCCAGCATTTT. This translates into CSARVGQGGQPQHF.

The chain links TRBV11-1 to TRBJ2-3, with 9 bases that match TRBD2. In germline, CDR1 is SGHAT, CDR2 FQDESV (reference sequence). This CDR3 is built from 15 residues. V was pared by 4 bases and J by 5 bases, with 7 bases of the junction left unmatched. CDR3 coding DNA: TGTGCCAGCAGCTCTATTAGCGGGAGCCAAGATACGCAGTATTTT. This encodes CASSSISGSQDTQYF.

The chain is built from TRBV24-1 and TRBJ2-2, with TRBD2 matching 7 bases. Germline loops: CDR1 KGHDR, CDR2 SFDVKD. V shed 7 bases, J shed 6 bases, and the junction held 1 base outside the gene matches. This CDR3 has 12 residues. The CDR3 region is CATRAGAGELFF. In nucleotides, the CDR3 is TGTGCCACCAGGGCGGGAGCCGGGGAGCTGTTTTTT.

The V call is TRBV29-1, the J call TRBJ2-1; 11 bases are shared with TRBD2. With 5 bases clipped from V and 9 bases from J, the junction kept 15 bases outside the gene matches. Germline CDR1 reads SQVTM; CDR2 reads ANQGSEA. This CDR3 comprises 16 residues. The CDR3 DNA reads TGCAGCGTTCCCCCGAAACTAGCGGGAGTAACGAGTGAGCAGTTCTTC. Residues: CSVPPKLAGVTSEQFF.

This clonotype has only a few counts. The chain uses TRBV11-2 and TRBJ2-7; D unresolved. CDR3 length: 14 amino acids. Germline CDR1 and CDR2: SGHAT and FQNNGV. V lost 1 base to trimming and J lost 2 bases, with 9 bases between them. The CDR3 reads CASSLVGPAYEQYF. The DNA for the CDR3 is TGTGCCAGCAGCTTAGTAGGTCCCGCCTACGAGCAGTACTTC.

V gene TRBV6-1 combines with J gene TRBJ2-1; TRBD2 aligns across 12 bases. J lost 5 bases, V lost 4 bases, and 3 bases had no gene match. This CDR3 contains 15 residues. Germline assignment: CDR1 MNHNS and CDR2 SASEGT. The CDR3 loop is CASSVTSGSHNEQFF. The CDR3, as DNA: TGTGCCAGCAGTGTGACTAGCGGGAGCCACAATGAGCAGTTCTTC.